These T cell receptor beta chains were read from a single sample in a study of cytomegalovirus exposure and HLA in healthy donors. Clones were sequenced by immunoSEQ multiplex PCR, and TCRdb holds only the in-frame ones, with some missing. The sample contains some 150,000 clones, approximately 73% of which appear only once. Material: PBMCs. The receptor source for this set is a human donor in good health. Each CDR3 is given with its conserved first and last residue. Fields, in order: clone size, V gene, J gene, D gene, CDR3 DNA, CDR3 protein. D genes are given only for firm matches. Not every row has a clone size; where given, it reads once, few, many or a size class.

abundance: few
v_gene: TRBV19
j_gene: TRBJ1-4
d_gene: NA
CDR3nt: TGTGCCAGTAACAACCCCCGCGGGCTCGTCAAAAAACTGTTTTTT
CDR3aa: CASNNPRGLVKKLFF

abundance: NA
v_gene: TRBV7-9
j_gene: TRBJ1-2
d_gene: TRBD1
CDR3nt: TGTGCCAGCAGCTATACTAACACAGGGGACCCCGCTAACTATGGCTACACCTTC
CDR3aa: CASSYTNTGDPANYGYTF

abundance: NA
v_gene: TRBV2
j_gene: TRBJ2-1
d_gene: NA
CDR3nt: TGTGCCAGCAGTGGGGCAGGGTATGAGCAGTTCTTC
CDR3aa: CASSGAGYEQFF

abundance: NA
v_gene: TRBV4-1
j_gene: TRBJ2-7
d_gene: NA
CDR3nt: TGCGCCAGCAGCCAAGTCCTTACCAGGGGCCGCTACGAGCAGTACTTC
CDR3aa: CASSQVLTRGRYEQYF

abundance: once
v_gene: TRBV6-1
j_gene: TRBJ2-7
d_gene: TRBD1
CDR3nt: TGTGCCAGCAGTGATGCTGGGACAGGGTCCTACGAGCAGTACTTC
CDR3aa: CASSDAGTGSYEQYF

abundance: NA
v_gene: TRBV10-3
j_gene: TRBJ2-7
d_gene: TRBD1
CDR3nt: TGTGCCGCCCGGGACAGGAACTACGAGCAGTACTTC
CDR3aa: CAARDRNYEQYF

abundance: NA
v_gene: TRBV6-5
j_gene: TRBJ2-7
d_gene: NA
CDR3nt: TGTGCCAGCAGTGAACGCATTTACTTATTC
CDR3aa: CASSERIYLF

abundance: NA
v_gene: TRBV9
j_gene: TRBJ2-2
d_gene: TRBD2
CDR3nt: TGTGCCAGCAGCGTAGAACTTCGGGCGGGAGCGACTGGCACCGGGGAGCTGTTTTTT
CDR3aa: CASSVELRAGATGTGELFF

abundance: NA
v_gene: TRBV29-1
j_gene: TRBJ2-7
d_gene: NA
CDR3nt: TGCAGCGTCCCTATGGAAGGGGACGAGCAGTACTTC
CDR3aa: CSVPMEGDEQYF

abundance: NA
v_gene: TRBV19
j_gene: TRBJ2-7
d_gene: TRBD2
CDR3nt: TGTGCCAGTAGTGTCCGGGGGAGCGGGACCTACGAGCAGTACTTC
CDR3aa: CASSVRGSGTYEQYF

abundance: NA
v_gene: TRBV9
j_gene: TRBJ2-7
d_gene: TRBD1
CDR3nt: TGTGCCAGCAGCTCCACAGGGGGGATAACCTACGAGCAGTACTTC
CDR3aa: CASSSTGGITYEQYF

abundance: few
v_gene: TRBV19
j_gene: TRBJ2-3
d_gene: TRBD1
CDR3nt: TGTGCCAGTAGTATGCCCCGGGACAGGGGGACAGATACGCAGTATTTT
CDR3aa: CASSMPRDRGTDTQYF

abundance: NA
v_gene: TRBV6-4
j_gene: TRBJ1-4
d_gene: NA
CDR3nt: TGTGCCAGCAGTGAGCGGCCGAATGAAAAACTGTTTTTT
CDR3aa: CASSERPNEKLFF

abundance: NA
v_gene: TRBV19
j_gene: TRBJ1-1
d_gene: TRBD1
CDR3nt: TGTGCCAGTAGTAGACATCAGGGGGCCACTGAAGCTTTCTTT
CDR3aa: CASSRHQGATEAFF

abundance: few
v_gene: TRBV5-1
j_gene: TRBJ1-4
d_gene: TRBD1
CDR3nt: TGCGCCAGCAGCTTCGACAGGGGAGGACGGGAAAAACTGTTTTTT
CDR3aa: CASSFDRGGREKLFF

abundance: NA
v_gene: TRBV2
j_gene: TRBJ2-1
d_gene: NA
CDR3nt: TGTGCCAGCAGTGAAGCGGGGAGTTGGCAGTCCCTGGTGAATGAGCAGTTCTTC
CDR3aa: CASSEAGSWQSLVNEQFF

abundance: NA
v_gene: TRBV30
j_gene: TRBJ1-3
d_gene: NA
CDR3nt: TGTGCCTGCGAGACAGGCTCCTCTGGAAACACCATATATTTT
CDR3aa: CACETGSSGNTIYF

abundance: NA
v_gene: TRBV7-3
j_gene: TRBJ2-5
d_gene: TRBD1
CDR3nt: TGTGCCAGCAGCAGGACAGGTGGGGAGACCCAGTACTTC
CDR3aa: CASSRTGGETQYF

abundance: NA
v_gene: TRBV28
j_gene: TRBJ2-6
d_gene: NA
CDR3nt: TGTGCCAGCAGTTTGGAGGTTTCCGCGACAAGCTCTGGGGCCAACGTCCTGACTTTC
CDR3aa: CASSLEVSATSSGANVLTF

abundance: NA
v_gene: TRBV2
j_gene: TRBJ2-3
d_gene: NA
CDR3nt: TGTGCCAGCGGGGGACACAACACAGATACGCAGTATTTT
CDR3aa: CASGGHNTDTQYF

abundance: once
v_gene: TRBV20-1
j_gene: TRBJ2-2
d_gene: NA
CDR3nt: TGCAGTGGGCGGGACACCGGGGAGCTGTTTTTT
CDR3aa: CSGRDTGELFF